The text below deals with one T cell receptor beta chain. Its antigen remains unknown. The sample belongs to a study of OX40 agonist ivuxolimab in advanced cancers. The wider study: Patients receiving dose escalation had hepatocellular carcinoma, melanoma, renal cell or head and neck cancer. Males comprised around 80% of the group, whose mean age was approximately 62 years (range 23 to 79). General study points: CD8+ T cells were the subset that, on average, had more expanded clones than CD4+.

CDR3 length equals 13 residues. Germline V gene lookup returns CDR1 SEHNR and CDR2 FQNEAQ (reference sequence). The V end was cut by 1 base, the J end by 4 bases, with 7 bases between. The repertoire was sequenced with immunoSEQ multiplex PCR; TCRdb's copy has only in-frame clones and lacks some. In the table there are around 83,000 clones, roughly 84% of which are singletons. The starting material was CD4+ or CD8+ T cells sorted from blood, obtained in a trial of the OX40 agonist ivuxolimab. The receptor was derived from an adult with an advanced solid tumor such as melanoma, head and neck, liver or kidney cancer. The chain couples TRBV7-9 to TRBJ1-1; the D is unclear. The CDR3: CASSLGEITEAFF. In DNA form, the CDR3 reads TGTGCCAGCAGCTTAGGCGAAATCACTGAAGCTTTCTTT.